This TCR beta chain was retrieved from a study of beta chain features in type 1 diabetes. The CDR3 is 14 residues long. Trimming left V 6 bases short and J 4 bases short, with 13 bases between. The V gene's germline CDR1 is MNHEY and CDR2 SVGAGI. Expressed TCRB transcripts were sequenced after all isolated RNA was converted to cDNA. Assay: immunoSEQ multiplex PCR; the TCRdb copy retains only in-frame clones and omits some. The sample shows over 700,000 clones, about 17% of them seen only once. This receptor was identified in a woman aged 18-29 years in good health. Material: naive CD4+ T cells from blood. The V call is TRBV6-5, the J call TRBJ1-3; D may be TRBD1 (5 bases). The chain's CDR3 is CASRRDFSGNTIYF. The CDR3, as DNA: TGTGCCAGCAGGAGGGACTTTTCGGGAAACACCATATATTTT.